These 26 T cell receptor beta chains came from one sample sequenced in a study of T-cell reconstitution after alpha-beta-depleted transplantation in children. Construction of the TCRbeta library involved unique molecular identifiers. TCRdb re-called the PCR reads with MiXCR, one entry per CDR3 protein. The data contain about 900,000 distinct CDR3 sequences, about 31% of them seen just once; the ten biggest clones take up about 28%. Source: PBMCs, mostly from graft donor cells, taken 360 days after TCRalphabeta/CD19-depleted stem cell transplant. These receptors originate from a boy under two years old who had a stem cell transplant for SCID, so the T cells may come from the graft donor.

V usage is TRBV20-1 and J usage is TRBJ2-1; D is ambiguous. The V and J ends lost 0 bases and 9 bases respectively, with 9 bases between them. The CDR3 length is 12 residues. Germline-derived CDR1 and CDR2 are DFQATT and SNEGSKA (reference sequence). The CDR3 sequence is CSARDEGLEQFF. CDR3 sequence (DNA): TGCAGTGCTAGAGATGAAGGTCTTGAGCAGTTCTTC.

This sequence joins TRBV12-3 or TRBV12-4 and TRBJ2-5; D may be TRBD2 (6 bases). Trimming shortened V by 6 bases and J by 5 bases, and 16 bases separated the two germline ends. The CDR3 is 14 amino acids. The CDR3 loop is CASSLGGRLETQYF. DNA for the CDR3: TGTGCCAGCAGCCTCGGGGGAAGATTGGAGACCCAGTACTTC.

This clonotype was seen more than once but under ten times. V gene TRBV12-3 or TRBV12-4 combines with J gene TRBJ2-4; 9 positions match TRBD1. The trim removed 6 bases at V and 9 bases at J, leaving 12 bases unmatched. There are 15 residues in the CDR3. The CDR3 nucleotides read TGTGCCAGCAGCGTAACCGGGACAGGGTTTAGCATTCAGTACTTC. Residues: CASSVTGTGFSIQYF.

CDR3 sequence: CASSPRGDPTYNEQFF. The CDR3 bases are TGTGCCAGCAGCCCTAGGGGGGATCCTACCTACAATGAGCAGTTCTTC. The gene calls are TRBV7-9 and TRBJ2-1; D is perhaps TRBD1 or TRBD2 (6 bases each). In germline, CDR1 is SEHNR, CDR2 FQNEAQ (reference sequence). Trimming took off 5 bases at V and 2 bases at J, with 16 bases between the two ends. This CDR3 spans 16 amino acids.

CDR3 amino acids: CASSLAAGPAGGNTIYF. CDR3 DNA: TGTGCCAGCAGCTTAGCGGCAGGTCCCGCGGGTGGAAACACCATATATTTT. V gene TRBV7-2 combines with J gene TRBJ1-3; D is uncertain. The germline V gene has CDR1 SGHTA and CDR2 FQGNSA. The CDR3 covers 17 residues. The germline V and J ends were trimmed by 0 bases and 3 bases, with 15 bases remaining between them.

This clonotype showed up many times. The V gene is TRBV7-6, the J gene TRBJ2-1; TRBD2 agrees at 8 bases. V dropped 0 bases and J dropped 0; count of bases not matched to a gene: 1. Germline V gene sequence: CDR1 SGHVS, CDR2 FNYEAQ. The CDR3 length is 16 residues. CDR3 loop: CASSLAGGDSYNEQFF. CDR3 sequence (DNA): TGTGCCAGCAGCTTAGCCGGGGGGGACTCCTACAATGAGCAGTTCTTC.

This clonotype was counted only a few times. V usage is TRBV5-6 and J usage is TRBJ2-1; TRBD2 matches at 11 bases. V lost 2 bases, J lost 6 bases, and 4 bases stayed unmatched. The length of the CDR3 is 15 residues. Germline V CDR1 and CDR2: SGHDT, YYEEEE. CDR3 sequence: CASSLLAGELNEQFF. CDR3 DNA: TGTGCCAGCAGCTTACTAGCGGGGGAGCTCAATGAGCAGTTCTTC.

The J gene is TRBJ2-1, the V gene TRBV5-5; D not resolved. Germline CDR1 is SGHKS and CDR2 is YYEKEE (reference sequence). The CDR3 loop spans 13 amino acids. The V end lost 4 bases, the J end lost 4 bases, and 9 bases lay between the germline ends. CDR3 in amino acids: CASSIDGYNEQFF. In nucleotides, the CDR3 is TGTGCCAGCAGCATAGACGGGTACAATGAGCAGTTCTTC.

Only a few counts were recorded for this clonotype. The rearrangement joins TRBV5-6 to TRBJ1-6; D is undetermined. Germline CDR1 SGHDT, CDR2 YYEEEE. Trimming removed 3 bases from V and 11 bases from J, with 9 bases in between. This CDR3 is 12 amino acids long. CDR3 nucleotide sequence: TGTGCCAGCAGCTCCCGCTGGGCACCCCTCCACTTT. This gives the protein CASSSRWAPLHF.

This clonotype was seen more than once but under ten times. The chain uses TRBV7-3 and TRBJ1-1, with 8 nucleotides matching TRBD1. Germline assignment: CDR1 SGHTA and CDR2 FQGTGA. There are 14 residues in the CDR3. Trimming cost V 2 bases and J 4 bases; bases outside gene matches: 3. The CDR3 protein is CASSLDRGSTEAFF. The CDR3 DNA is TGTGCCAGCAGCTTAGACAGGGGTAGCACTGAAGCTTTCTTT.

V usage is TRBV7-9 and J usage is TRBJ2-1; 7 bases map to TRBD1. CDR1 SEHNR and CDR2 FQNEAQ come from the germline V gene (reference sequence). This CDR3 has 17 amino acids. Trimming at V came to 4 bases and at J to 7 bases, leaving 16 bases not matched to a gene. The CDR3, as DNA: TGTGCCAGCAGCTCTAAACTGACAGGGACAAATGCGAATGAGCAGTTCTTC. Translated, it gives CASSSKLTGTNANEQFF.

The chain couples TRBV5-1 to TRBJ2-7, with a possible D match to TRBD1 (6 bases). This CDR3 has 16 amino acids. The germline V gene encodes CDR1 SGHRS and CDR2 YFSETQ. The germline V and J ends were trimmed by 7 bases and 2 bases, with 22 bases remaining between them. As DNA, the CDR3 is TGCGCCAGCGCCGCGAACAGGGCAGTCTTACCCTACGAGCAGTACTTC. The encoded protein is CASAANRAVLPYEQYF.

This clonotype was seen more than once but under ten times. V is TRBV19 and J is TRBJ2-1; D is perhaps TRBD1 (5 bases). The CDR3 extends over 14 amino acids. Germline V lookup: CDR1 LNHDA, CDR2 SQIVND (reference sequence). V lost 5 bases, J lost 9 bases, and 17 bases lay in between. Written as DNA, the CDR3 is TGTGCCAGTAGTGCCAGGGTAAATCAGGGTGAGCAGTTCTTC. It encodes CASSARVNQGEQFF.

The CDR3 here is CATSDLNRDRATETQYF. CDR3 bases: TGTGCCACCAGTGATTTGAATCGGGACAGGGCGACAGAGACCCAGTACTTC. This chain links TRBV24-1 with TRBJ2-5, with 9 bases that match TRBD1. V lost 0 bases and J lost 4; bases outside the gene matches: 8. Germline assignment: CDR1 KGHDR and CDR2 SFDVKD. This CDR3 comprises 17 residues.

In this sample, this clonotype turned up a few times. The chain links TRBV5-1 to TRBJ2-7; D might be TRBD2 (6 bases). The germline CDR1 and CDR2 sequences are SGHRS and YFSETQ. This CDR3 contains 14 residues. The V gene lost 5 bases and the J gene lost 3 bases, with 15 bases spanning the gap. CDR3 loop: CASSWGGGIYEQYF. CDR3 bases: TGCGCCAGCAGTTGGGGCGGAGGGATCTACGAGCAGTACTTC.

CDR3 region: CASSQLLLRGEQFF. The CDR3 bases are TGCGCCAGCAGCCAACTGCTCCTGCGGGGTGAGCAGTTCTTC. The V and J genes are TRBV4-1 and TRBJ2-1, with a possible D match to TRBD2 (6 bases). From germline, CDR1 is MGHRA and CDR2 YSYEKL. CDR3 length equals 14 residues. V lost 2 bases to trimming and J lost 9 bases, with 14 bases between them.

The V and J genes are TRBV7-9 and TRBJ2-5; either TRBD1 or TRBD2 may supply D (5 bases each). This CDR3 is built from 14 residues. Trimming stripped 0 bases from V and 3 bases from J, with 8 bases between. Germline CDR1 is SEHNR and CDR2 is FQNEAQ (reference sequence). This chain's CDR3 is CASSLAGTKETQYF. For the CDR3, the DNA is TGTGCCAGCAGCTTAGCGGGGACCAAAGAGACCCAGTACTTC.

This clonotype was counted once. Given a much more abundant clone one base away, this may be a read error. The V and J genes are TRBV7-6 and TRBJ2-1; D not certain. The CDR3 spans 11 residues. Germline V lookup: CDR1 SGHVS, CDR2 FNYEAQ. V was shortened by 4 bases and J by 8 bases, with 6 bases between the two germline ends. CDR3 sequence reads: CASSSTDEQFF. The CDR3 DNA is TGTGCCAGCAGCTCGACGGATGAGCAGTTCTTC.

The chain joins TRBV12-3 or TRBV12-4 to TRBJ1-4; TRBD1 matches 8 bases. The CDR3 totals 14 residues. Trimming cost V 1 base and J 10 bases; bases outside gene matches: 5. CDR3 region: CASSLGQGAGKLFF. The DNA of the CDR3 is TGTGCCAGCAGTTTAGGGCAGGGGGCCGGAAAACTGTTTTTT.

The V call is TRBV4-1, the J call TRBJ2-1, with D unclear. The length of the CDR3 is 15 residues. Germline CDR1 reads MGHRA; CDR2 reads YSYEKL. Between the trimmed V and J ends, which lost 1 base and 6 bases, there was a span of 13 bases. CDR3: CASSQAVGAFNEQFF. CDR3 coding DNA: TGCGCCAGCAGCCAAGCGGTTGGAGCTTTCAATGAGCAGTTCTTC.

This rearrangement joins TRBV29-1 to TRBJ2-5, with 7 bases fitting TRBD1. The V gene's germline CDR1 is SQVTM and CDR2 ANQGSEA. This CDR3 is built from 13 residues. The V and J ends lost 7 bases and 4 bases, in that order; junction bases with no gene match: 9. CDR3 DNA sequence: TGCAGCGGCACAAGGGGGCTCCCAGAGACCCAGTACTTC. Encoded protein: CSGTRGLPETQYF.

The chain uses TRBV20-1 and TRBJ1-5; the match to TRBD1 covers 11 bases. CDR3 length: 16 residues. Germline CDR1 and CDR2: DFQATT and SNEGSKA (reference sequence). V was pared by 5 bases and J by 4 bases, with 10 bases of the junction left unmatched. CDR3 coding DNA: TGCAGTGCTGTTCACGGGACAGGGGGTCAAAATCAGCCCCAGCATTTT. It specifies CSAVHGTGGQNQPQHF.

This rearrangement joins TRBV7-8 to TRBJ2-5; a weak D match, TRBD2 (6 bases). V dropped 1 base and J dropped 10 bases, with 22 bases sitting between them. In germline, CDR1 is SGHVS, CDR2 FQNEAQ. This CDR3 is built from 16 residues. The CDR3 sequence: CASSLVRRDSLRDQYF. The CDR3 DNA follows: TGTGCCAGCAGCTTAGTACGACGGGACTCTCTCCGGGACCAGTACTTC.

The table lists this clonotype with a few counts. The chain has TRBV4-3 and TRBJ2-3; the D is unclear. From germline, CDR1 is LGHNA and CDR2 YSLEER. The length of the CDR3 is 14 residues. The ends were cut back, 2 bases at V and 2 bases at J, with 8 bases in the middle. In DNA form, the CDR3 reads TGCGCCAGCAGCCAAATGACGGCCACAGATACGCAGTATTTT. Its protein is CASSQMTATDTQYF.

This rearrangement joins TRBV15 to TRBJ2-1; possibly TRBD2 for D (5 bases). This CDR3 is built from 15 residues. V was clipped by 1 base and J by 5 bases, with 12 bases between them. Germline V lookup: CDR1 LNHNV, CDR2 YYDKDF (reference sequence). The chain's CDR3 is CATSRAREPHNEQFF. DNA of the CDR3: TGTGCCACCAGCAGAGCCCGGGAACCTCACAATGAGCAGTTCTTC.

Only a few counts were recorded for this clonotype. V is TRBV20-1 and J is TRBJ2-3, with 8 bases fitting TRBD2. This CDR3 comprises 14 residues. V gave up 3 bases and J gave up 5 bases; unmatched junction bases: 7. Per the germline V gene, CDR1 is DFQATT and CDR2 is SNEGSKA (reference sequence). CDR3 in amino acids: CSARGRGALDTQYF. The CDR3 region has the DNA TGCAGTGCTAGGGGGCGGGGGGCCTTAGATACGCAGTATTTT.